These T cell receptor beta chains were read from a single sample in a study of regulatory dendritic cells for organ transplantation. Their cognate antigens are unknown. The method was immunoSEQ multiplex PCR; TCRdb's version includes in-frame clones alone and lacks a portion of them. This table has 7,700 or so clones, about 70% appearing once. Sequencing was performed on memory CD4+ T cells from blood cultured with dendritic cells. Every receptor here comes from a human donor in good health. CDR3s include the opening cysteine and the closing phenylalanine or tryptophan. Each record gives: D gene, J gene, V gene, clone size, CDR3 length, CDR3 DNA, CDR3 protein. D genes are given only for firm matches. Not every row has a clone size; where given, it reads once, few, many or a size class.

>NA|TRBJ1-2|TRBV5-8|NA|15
TGTGCCAGCAGCTTGGTGGCAGGTCCCAACTATGGCTACACCTTC
CASSLVAGPNYGYTF
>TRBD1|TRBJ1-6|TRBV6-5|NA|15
TGTGCCAGCAGACTTGACAGGGGGCGGAATTCACCCCTCCACTTT
CASRLDRGRNSPLHF
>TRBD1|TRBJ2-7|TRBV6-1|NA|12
TGTGCCAGCAGTAGGGACAGGTACGAGCAGTACTTC
CASSRDRYEQYF
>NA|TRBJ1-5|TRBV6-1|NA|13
TGTGCCAGCAGTAAAGACCAGGGGCAGCCCCAGCATTTT
CASSKDQGQPQHF
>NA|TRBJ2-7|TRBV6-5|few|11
TGTGCCAGCAGGGACTGGAACGAGCAGTACTTC
CASRDWNEQYF
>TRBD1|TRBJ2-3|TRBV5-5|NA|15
TGTGCCAGCAGCTTGACAGGGGGAAATTTTGATACGCAGTATTTT
CASSLTGGNFDTQYF
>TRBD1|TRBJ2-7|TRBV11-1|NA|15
TGTGCCAGCAGCTATGGGACAGGGGGGACCTACGAGCAGTACTTC
CASSYGTGGTYEQYF
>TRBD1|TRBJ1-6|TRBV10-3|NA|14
TGTGCCATCAGTGGTTTACGGGACAGATCGGCCCTCCACTTT
CAISGLRDRSALHF
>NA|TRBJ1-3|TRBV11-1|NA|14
TGTGCCAGCAGGCGGAAGAGCTCTGGAAACACCATATATTTT
CASRRKSSGNTIYF
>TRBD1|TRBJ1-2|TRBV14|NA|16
TGTGCCAGCAGCCCACGGGCGGGACAGACTAACTATGGCTACACCTTC
CASSPRAGQTNYGYTF
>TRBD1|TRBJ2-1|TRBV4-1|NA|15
TGCGCCAGCAGCCAAGAAGAGGGACAGTACAATGAGCAGTTCTTC
CASSQEEGQYNEQFF
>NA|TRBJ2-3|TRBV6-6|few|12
TGTGCCAGCAGTCCCTCCGAGGATACGCAGTATTTT
CASSPSEDTQYF
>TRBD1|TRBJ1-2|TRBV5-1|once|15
TGCGCCAGCAACCTTGGGACAGGGGCAAGAGGTGGCTACACCTTC
CASNLGTGARGGYTF
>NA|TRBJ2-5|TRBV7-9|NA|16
TGTGCCAGCAGCTTAGACCTAGGACAGATACAAGAGACCCAGTACTTC
CASSLDLGQIQETQYF
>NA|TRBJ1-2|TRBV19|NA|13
TGTGCCAGTAGTATGCGTCAAAACTATGGCTACACCTTC
CASSMRQNYGYTF
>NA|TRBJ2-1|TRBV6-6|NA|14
TGTGCCAGCAGTTACTCGAGTTCCTACAATGAGCAGTTCTTC
CASSYSSSYNEQFF
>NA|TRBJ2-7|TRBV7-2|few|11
TGTGCCAGCAGCGTCGAGTACGAGCAGTACTTC
CASSVEYEQYF
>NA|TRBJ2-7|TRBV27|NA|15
TGTGCCAGCAGTTCCCACGGGACTCTTTCCTACGAGCAGTACTTC
CASSSHGTLSYEQYF